The source of this T cell receptor beta chain is a study of cytomegalovirus exposure and HLA in healthy donors. The protocol was immunoSEQ multiplex PCR, while the TCRdb copy is restricted to in-frame clones and leaves out a portion. This sample yields about 260,000 clones, of which roughly 88% are seen a single time; around 3.1% belongs to the top ten. Germline CDR1 and CDR2: MDHEN and SYDVKM. This CDR3 contains 15 residues. V dropped 2 bases and J dropped 3; count of bases not matched to a gene: 6. The chain has TRBV28 and TRBJ1-2, with 7 nucleotides matching TRBD1. Input material: PBMCs. The source is a woman in her twenties or thirties in good health and CMV-seronegative. The DNA for the CDR3 is TGTGCCAGCAGTTTAACAGGGGCACAGCACTATGGCTACACCTTC. Translation gives CASSLTGAQHYGYTF.